This TCR beta chain emerged from a study of human T cells and chemical hapten exposure listed by TCRdb under 2021. Background on the whole study: Libraries were combined into a pool for sequencing, and differences in TCR yield between samples came mainly from small differences in library volumes within the pool. In alopecia patients, the study followed how the peripheral blood TCR repertoire changed in vivo over primary and secondary sensitization to diphenylcyclopropenone (DPC), a hapten. For every blood RNA sample, sequencing covered both the TCR alpha and TCR beta chains.

The sample's time point, from its label and the paper: healthy volunteer bleed at 2 weeks. Total RNA was extracted from unfractionated whole blood that had been collected in Tempus Blood RNA tubes. Roughly 5 healthy volunteers were used as TCR sequencing controls and were bled at day 0, 2 weeks and 6 weeks. Libraries came from RACE. Sequencing instrument: NextSeq 500. During library preparation, unique molecular identifiers were attached to individual cDNA molecules so that TCRs could be counted quantitatively and reproducibly. The paper's data handling went like this. The median number of TCRs per sample was approximately 96,000, ranging from roughly 23,224 to 700,000. The Decombinator software suite was used to annotate the V, J and CDR3 of the TCR reads. For PS versus PT1 abundance plots, all samples were subsampled to the same number of TCRs (28,000). Expanded TCRs were defined as absent before sensitization and observed at least eight times at the 2-week time point. TCRdb reprocessing: public reads trimmed at Q25 with fastp, clones called with MiXCR, in-frame beta chains kept. When rows share a CDR3 protein, they turn into one entry using the most common DNA and genes. In this record, the V and J calls reflect TCRdb's handling and not the investigators' own analysis. This sample holds around 130,000 distinct CDR3 sequences; more than 7.5% were observed only once. Clones ranked in the top ten supply 1.5% to 2% of the sample.

Overall results and qualifications from the work: No change with DPC sensitization was found in the number of TCRs above 1 in 1000 frequency, and no evidence of global repertoire structure alterations was found. Repeated subsampling changed both the strength of the expansion versus patch-test correlation and the threshold at which that correlation became significant.

CDR3 length: 15 amino acids, cysteine to phenylalanine. Only the CDR3 DNA is retained, 45 bases long and in frame from the first base. V and J are trimmed by 4 bases and 3 bases, and the gene matches miss 2 bases of the junction. For CDR1 and CDR2, the germline V gene lists SGHTA and FQGNSA. This clonotype was detected a few times. The target of this receptor is not known. Base qualities were left out, and no much larger clone turns up one base away. The chain couples TRBV7-2 to TRBJ2-1, and 11 junction bases match TRBD2. The sequencing input was whole blood. The clonotype was recovered from a male donor in good health. Some clones in this sample may be carry-over from other donors' samples. The CDR3 loop reads CASSSTSGNYNEQFF. The nucleotide sequence is TGTGCCAGCAGCTCGACTAGCGGGAACTACAATGAGCAGTTCTTC.